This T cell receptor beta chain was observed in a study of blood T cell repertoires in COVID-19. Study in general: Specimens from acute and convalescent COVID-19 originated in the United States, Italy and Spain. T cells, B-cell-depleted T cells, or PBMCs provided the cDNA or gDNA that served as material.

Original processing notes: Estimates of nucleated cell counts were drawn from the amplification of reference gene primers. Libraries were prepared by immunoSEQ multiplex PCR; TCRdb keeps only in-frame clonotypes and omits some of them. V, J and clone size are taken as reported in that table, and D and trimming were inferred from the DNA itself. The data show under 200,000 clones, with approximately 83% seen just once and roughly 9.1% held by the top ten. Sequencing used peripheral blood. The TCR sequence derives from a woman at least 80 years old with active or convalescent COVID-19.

CDR3 nucleotide sequence: TGTGCCAGCAGCTCAGGGGTGGGGTCCTATGGCTACACCTTC. Its protein is CASSSGVGSYGYTF. The chain employs TRBV5-4 and TRBJ1-2; D is possibly TRBD1 (6 bases). Trimming took 3 bases from V and 4 from J, leaving 13 bases between them. The germline V gene has CDR1 SGHNT and CDR2 YYREEE (reference sequence). The CDR3 is made up of 14 amino acids. Full variable domain (outside the CDR3, taken from reference TRBV5-4 and TRBJ1-2): ETGVTQSPTHLIKTRGQQVTLRCSSQSGHNTVSWYQQALGQGPQFIFQYYREEENGRGNFPPRFSGLQFPNYSSELNVNALELDDSALYLCASSSGVGSYGYTFGSGTRLTVV.